These T cell receptor beta chains were read from a single sample in a study of shared clonotypes between healthy human individuals. Repertoires were generated with immunoSEQ multiplex PCR, while TCRdb's copy carries only in-frame clones and drops some. Of over a million clones listed, roughly 74% are singletons. Sample: memory CD4+ T cells from PBMCs. All receptors derive from a man younger than 35 in good health. Some clones in this sample may be carry-over from other donors' samples. CDR3s include the opening cysteine and the closing phenylalanine or tryptophan. Each record gives: D gene, J gene, V gene, clone size, CDR3 DNA, CDR3 protein. The D gene is left open where the match is weak. Only part of the rows carry a size: once, few, many, or a class if the clone is expanded.

d_call: -
j_call: TRBJ2-5
v_call: TRBV30
clone_size: -
cdr3_nt: TGTGCCTGGGGGAAAGAGACCCAGTACTTC
cdr3_aa: CAWGKETQYF

d_call: TRBD2
j_call: TRBJ2-7
v_call: TRBV7-7
clone_size: -
cdr3_nt: TGTGCCAGCAGCACCGGGACTAGTATCAACGAGCAGTACTTC
cdr3_aa: CASSTGTSINEQYF

d_call: -
j_call: TRBJ1-2
v_call: TRBV2
clone_size: -
cdr3_nt: TGTGCCAGCAGTCTACAGGGCTACTATGGCTACACCTTC
cdr3_aa: CASSLQGYYGYTF

d_call: -
j_call: TRBJ1-2
v_call: TRBV18
clone_size: -
cdr3_nt: TGTGCCAGCTCACCAACCCCCCAGAATCACTATGGCTACACCTTC
cdr3_aa: CASSPTPQNHYGYTF

d_call: -
j_call: TRBJ2-7
v_call: TRBV11-2
clone_size: -
cdr3_nt: TGTGCCAGCAGCCCCGTCCGGTTCGAGCGCGACCCTTTTTCCTACGAGCAGTACTTC
cdr3_aa: CASSPVRFERDPFSYEQYF

d_call: TRBD1
j_call: TRBJ1-1
v_call: TRBV7-9
clone_size: -
cdr3_nt: TGTGCCAGCAGCTTAGTGTGGACAGGGGGTGAAGCTTTCTTT
cdr3_aa: CASSLVWTGGEAFF

d_call: -
j_call: TRBJ2-3
v_call: TRBV6-5
clone_size: -
cdr3_nt: TGTGCCAGCAGGCGAACAGGGACAAGCACAGATACGCAGTATTTT
cdr3_aa: CASRRTGTSTDTQYF

d_call: -
j_call: TRBJ2-3
v_call: TRBV4-1
clone_size: -
cdr3_nt: TGCGCCAGCAGCCAAGGTCTCAGCACAGATACGCAGTATTTT
cdr3_aa: CASSQGLSTDTQYF

d_call: -
j_call: TRBJ1-4
v_call: TRBV6-6
clone_size: few
cdr3_nt: TGTGCCAGCAGTTACAGGGGGAATGAAAAACTGTTTTTT
cdr3_aa: CASSYRGNEKLFF

d_call: -
j_call: TRBJ2-1
v_call: TRBV6-1
clone_size: few
cdr3_nt: TGTGCCAGCAGTGAGATGGGAAATCGACACTCCTTATACAATGAGCAGTTCTTC
cdr3_aa: CASSEMGNRHSLYNEQFF

d_call: TRBD2
j_call: TRBJ2-2
v_call: TRBV30
clone_size: -
cdr3_nt: TGTGCCTGGGGCGGGACTAGCGGGACGCGAGCCACCGGGGAGCTGTTTTTT
cdr3_aa: CAWGGTSGTRATGELFF

d_call: -
j_call: TRBJ1-1
v_call: TRBV28
clone_size: -
cdr3_nt: TGTGCCAGCAGCGTACAGGGCCCTGAAGCTTTCTTT
cdr3_aa: CASSVQGPEAFF

d_call: TRBD1
j_call: TRBJ1-2
v_call: TRBV10-3
clone_size: -
cdr3_nt: TGTGCCACCTGGACAGGAACCTATGGCTACACCTTC
cdr3_aa: CATWTGTYGYTF

d_call: -
j_call: TRBJ2-7
v_call: TRBV6-1
clone_size: -
cdr3_nt: TGTGCCAGCAGTGAAGTCCCCCGGGCAGGGAAAAGGACCTCCTACGAGCAGTACTTC
cdr3_aa: CASSEVPRAGKRTSYEQYF

d_call: -
j_call: TRBJ1-1
v_call: TRBV27
clone_size: -
cdr3_nt: TGTGCCAGCGGGGGAGGATCGAACACTGAAGCTTTCTTT
cdr3_aa: CASGGGSNTEAFF

d_call: -
j_call: TRBJ2-5
v_call: TRBV5-1
clone_size: -
cdr3_nt: TGCGCCAGCAGTTATAGTTCCCAAGAGACCCAGTACTTC
cdr3_aa: CASSYSSQETQYF

d_call: TRBD2
j_call: TRBJ2-1
v_call: TRBV11-3
clone_size: -
cdr3_nt: TGTGCCAGCAGCTTAACTAGCGGGGGTCACAATGAGCAGTTCTTC
cdr3_aa: CASSLTSGGHNEQFF

d_call: -
j_call: TRBJ2-4
v_call: TRBV6-6
clone_size: few
cdr3_nt: TGTGCCAGCATGTTAGGGTCCAGGGAAAACATTCAGTACTTC
cdr3_aa: CASMLGSRENIQYF

d_call: -
j_call: TRBJ1-5
v_call: TRBV5-4
clone_size: -
cdr3_nt: TGTGCCAGCAGCTTGGAACCCCAGGACCAGCCCCAGCATTTT
cdr3_aa: CASSLEPQDQPQHF

d_call: TRBD1
j_call: TRBJ1-2
v_call: TRBV10-3
clone_size: -
cdr3_nt: TGTGCCATCAGTGACCCGGGGGAGGGGGCCTATGGCTACACCTTC
cdr3_aa: CAISDPGEGAYGYTF

d_call: TRBD2
j_call: TRBJ2-3
v_call: TRBV2
clone_size: -
cdr3_nt: TGTGCCAGCAGTGATTTACTAGCGGGAGAAGCAGATACGCAGTATTTT
cdr3_aa: CASSDLLAGEADTQYF

d_call: -
j_call: TRBJ2-7
v_call: TRBV19
clone_size: -
cdr3_nt: TGTGCCAGTAGTGAAGACAGAGGATACGAGCAGTACTTC
cdr3_aa: CASSEDRGYEQYF

d_call: TRBD1
j_call: TRBJ1-1
v_call: TRBV28
clone_size: -
cdr3_nt: TGTGCCAGCTACCAACTACAGGGGGCTCCGAGCACTGAAGCTTTCTTT
cdr3_aa: CASYQLQGAPSTEAFF

d_call: -
j_call: TRBJ1-5
v_call: TRBV28
clone_size: -
cdr3_nt: TGTGCCAGCAGTTTATACGGGATTTATAGCAATCAGCCCCAGCATTTT
cdr3_aa: CASSLYGIYSNQPQHF

d_call: -
j_call: TRBJ1-2
v_call: TRBV28
clone_size: few
cdr3_nt: TGTGCCAGCGGGTCAGGTCCCTTTCCTTCCTATGGCTACACCTTC
cdr3_aa: CASGSGPFPSYGYTF

d_call: TRBD2
j_call: TRBJ2-3
v_call: TRBV7-2
clone_size: once
cdr3_nt: TGTGCCAGCAGCTTACGGACTAGCGGAAGCAGGACAGATACGCAGTATTTT
cdr3_aa: CASSLRTSGSRTDTQYF

d_call: TRBD1
j_call: TRBJ1-1
v_call: TRBV27
clone_size: once
cdr3_nt: TGTGATGATGGAGGGGAAAACCAACAGGGGGTAAACACTGAAGCTTTCTTT
cdr3_aa: CDDGGENQQGVNTEAFF

d_call: -
j_call: TRBJ1-1
v_call: TRBV7-2
clone_size: -
cdr3_nt: TGTGCCAGCAGCGCACAACCGGCAGTGTACAACACTGAAGCTTTCTTT
cdr3_aa: CASSAQPAVYNTEAFF

d_call: -
j_call: TRBJ1-5
v_call: TRBV7-3
clone_size: -
cdr3_nt: TGTGCCAGCAGCTATCGGGACGCCGGATCGCCCCAGCATTTT
cdr3_aa: CASSYRDAGSPQHF

d_call: -
j_call: TRBJ2-3
v_call: TRBV7-2
clone_size: -
cdr3_nt: TGTGCCAGCAGCTTCGCTGCCCGCACAGATACGCAGTATTTT
cdr3_aa: CASSFAARTDTQYF

d_call: TRBD1
j_call: TRBJ1-1
v_call: TRBV27
clone_size: -
cdr3_nt: TGTGCCAGCAGTTTAAGGGCAGGGGGCCGTACTGAAGCTTTCTTT
cdr3_aa: CASSLRAGGRTEAFF

d_call: TRBD1
j_call: TRBJ2-2
v_call: TRBV10-3
clone_size: -
cdr3_nt: TGTGCCATCAGAAGACAGGGCGCGAACACCGGGGAGCTGTTTTTT
cdr3_aa: CAIRRQGANTGELFF

d_call: -
j_call: TRBJ1-5
v_call: TRBV27
clone_size: once
cdr3_nt: TGTGCCAGCAGGACGAGGGTTAATAGCAATCAGCCCCAGCATTTT
cdr3_aa: CASRTRVNSNQPQHF

d_call: -
j_call: TRBJ1-5
v_call: TRBV7-2
clone_size: -
cdr3_nt: TGTGCCAGCAGCTTTGTCCAGGTGGGGCAGCCCCAGCATTTT
cdr3_aa: CASSFVQVGQPQHF

d_call: -
j_call: TRBJ2-2
v_call: TRBV5-1
clone_size: -
cdr3_nt: TGCGCCAGCAGCTTGCTCCCGGGGACCCAGCTAGGGGAAACCGGGGAGCTGTTTTTT
cdr3_aa: CASSLLPGTQLGETGELFF

d_call: TRBD2
j_call: TRBJ2-7
v_call: TRBV11-2
clone_size: -
cdr3_nt: TGTGCCAGCAGCGGTTTAGCGGGACTCTTCTACGAGCAGTACTTC
cdr3_aa: CASSGLAGLFYEQYF

d_call: -
j_call: TRBJ1-2
v_call: TRBV4-1
clone_size: -
cdr3_nt: TGCGCCAGCAGCCAAAGACGTTTAACAGGTTGGGATGGCTACACCTTC
cdr3_aa: CASSQRRLTGWDGYTF

d_call: -
j_call: TRBJ2-3
v_call: TRBV28
clone_size: -
cdr3_nt: TGTGCCAGCAGTTTTGGGGGCTCCCAAGGACTTACGCAGTATTTT
cdr3_aa: CASSFGGSQGLTQYF

d_call: -
j_call: TRBJ2-1
v_call: TRBV29-1
clone_size: once
cdr3_nt: TGCAGCGATACCCATTTTCACAATGAGCAGTTCTTC
cdr3_aa: CSDTHFHNEQFF

d_call: TRBD2
j_call: TRBJ2-3
v_call: TRBV7-3
clone_size: -
cdr3_nt: TGTGCCAGCAGCTTAAACCCCGGGACTACCTACACAGATACGCAGTATTTT
cdr3_aa: CASSLNPGTTYTDTQYF

d_call: TRBD1
j_call: TRBJ2-3
v_call: TRBV27
clone_size: -
cdr3_nt: TGTGCCAGCAGTTTAAGGAGGACAGGGGGGGGAACAGATACGCAGTATTTT
cdr3_aa: CASSLRRTGGGTDTQYF

d_call: -
j_call: TRBJ2-1
v_call: TRBV5-1
clone_size: -
cdr3_nt: TGCGCCAGCAGCTTGTTTTGGGGCAATGAGCAGTTCTTC
cdr3_aa: CASSLFWGNEQFF

d_call: -
j_call: TRBJ1-6
v_call: TRBV2
clone_size: -
cdr3_nt: TGTGCCAGCAGTGTTGAGGGTTCACCCCTCCACTTT
cdr3_aa: CASSVEGSPLHF

d_call: -
j_call: TRBJ2-1
v_call: TRBV9
clone_size: -
cdr3_nt: TGTGCCAGCAGCGTCGACCCCTACGGCAATGAGCAGTTCTTC
cdr3_aa: CASSVDPYGNEQFF

d_call: -
j_call: TRBJ1-1
v_call: TRBV6-1
clone_size: -
cdr3_nt: TGTGCCAGCAGTGAGTACCCCCAGGTGCACACTGAAGCTTTCTTT
cdr3_aa: CASSEYPQVHTEAFF

d_call: -
j_call: TRBJ1-1
v_call: TRBV10-3
clone_size: once
cdr3_nt: TGTGCCATCAGCGGGACGTCTGAATACACTGAAGCTTTCTTT
cdr3_aa: CAISGTSEYTEAFF